Detailed here is one T cell receptor beta chain. The antigen is unknown. The method was immunoSEQ multiplex PCR; TCRdb's version includes in-frame clones alone and lacks a portion of them. The table records about 240,000 clones, approximately 86% of them present only once. This specimen comes from a study of cytomegalovirus exposure and HLA in healthy donors. Whole-study results and caveats: Despite most TCR sequences being rare, some public TCRs occurred in many donors.

CDR3 length: 13 amino acids. The germline V gene encodes CDR1 MNHEY and CDR2 SMNVEV (reference sequence). Trimming stripped 2 bases from V and 2 bases from J, with 6 bases between. The specimen sequenced was PBMCs. The TCR comes from a woman under 40 in good health and CMV-seropositive. The rearrangement joins TRBV27 to TRBJ2-5; D is uncertain. CDR3: CASSLQRQETQYF. The DNA of the CDR3 is TGTGCCAGCAGTTTACAGCGTCAAGAGACCCAGTACTTC.